Listed here is a single T cell receptor beta chain. Which antigen it targets is not known. No qualities accompany the bases; no much larger clone lies one base away. Collaborating institutions collected whole blood in K2EDTA tubes following their own protocols. For TCRbeta analysis, collaborators shipped samples in one of three forms: frozen whole blood, isolated PBMCs, or DNA extracted from either of those sample types. The entry originates in a study of blood T cell repertoires in COVID-19 (dated by TCRdb to the early 2020s). At the level of the whole study: Samples from collaborators originated in the United States, Italy and Spain and spanned both the acute and convalescent phases of COVID-19. Deeply sampled blood TCRbeta repertoires from subjects exposed to, actively infected with, or recovered from COVID-19 were included in the dataset. The samples were drawn from two sources: the first 160 participants of the ongoing ImmuneRACE study, and 950 to 1,500 subjects contributed by 6 global collaborators. The prospective study material was composed of cDNA or gDNA derived from T cells, B-cell-depleted T cells, or PBMCs. Nearly every sample came with metadata listing a de-identified subject ID, COVID-19 status, age in years and sex. The repertoires were released in a freely available public database intended as a resource for research on the immune response to SARS-CoV-2. Where available, HLA class I and class II types were obtained from metadata supplied by the sample provider rather than from assay-based typing. What the study reported, not specific to this receptor: The quantity of clinical and demographic metadata differed by source and by participant and was supplied without curation.

CDR1 and CDR2 were assigned from the germline V gene as SNHLY and FYNNEI. Compared with germline, V lacks 4 bases and J lacks 9 bases; bases without a gene match: 6. Counted from cysteine to phenylalanine, this CDR3 has 15 amino acids. Of all the DNA, just the CDR3 is kept, 45 bases in frame from base 1. The immunoSEQ Assay, a bias-controlled multiplex PCR, was used to amplify TCRbeta CDR3 regions from genomic DNA. Concerning the study's data processing: Within the assay, amplification of reference gene primers was used to estimate how many nucleated cells each sample contained. To quantify the absolute abundance of each unique TCRbeta CDR3 rearrangement, sequence reads were collapsed and filtered. For each sample, productive Simpson clonality was calculated by taking the square root of Simpson's diversity index across productive rearrangements. The clones in this table, taken by TCRdb from immuneACCESS, are in-frame only. Not every clone is retained; where verified, under half of the shortfall comes from an unresolved V gene, and the cause of the rest is unknown. V, J and clone size reflect that table, while D and trimming were determined from the DNA. The sample data list 50,000 to 70,000 clones, and just over 85% of these were observed just once. The ten largest make up 6.9% of the sample.

The source material was peripheral blood. This receptor was identified in a man between 45 and 60 years old with active COVID-19. Here the chain combines TRBV2 and TRBJ2-1, and 13 junction bases match TRBD2. The sequenced DNA: TGTGCCAGCAGTGTCGATACTAGCGGGGGGGGTGAGCAGTTCTTC. This yields the protein CASSVDTSGGGEQFF.